This T cell receptor beta chain emerged from a study of T cell responses to AZD1222 COVID-19 vaccine. Study overall: Pooled in the analysis were second doses at about 4 or about 12 weeks. Findings of the study overall: At baseline, seropositivity was found in only a handful of AZD1222 recipients. Unmutated regions of variants are reportedly targeted by nearly half of spike-specific TCRs. Repertoire collection took place solely once the T cell response had peaked.

The V end was cut by 6 bases, the J end by 1 base, with 10 bases between. Germline assignment: CDR1 SGHKS and CDR2 YYEKEE (reference sequence). The length of the CDR3 is 13 residues. Sequenced by immunoSEQ multiplex PCR; TCRdb stores in-frame clones only, minus some. In the table there are about 130,000 clones, more than 85% of which are singletons. Remarks on this clone: Its antigen remains unknown.

The sample consisted of peripheral blood, taken on day 0 of AZD1222 vaccination. This sequence was found in an adult in good health. The gene calls are TRBV5-5 and TRBJ1-1; D remains ambiguous. CDR3 sequence reads: CASTPGPNTEAFF. DNA for the CDR3: TGTGCCAGCACTCCAGGCCCGAACACTGAAGCTTTCTTT.